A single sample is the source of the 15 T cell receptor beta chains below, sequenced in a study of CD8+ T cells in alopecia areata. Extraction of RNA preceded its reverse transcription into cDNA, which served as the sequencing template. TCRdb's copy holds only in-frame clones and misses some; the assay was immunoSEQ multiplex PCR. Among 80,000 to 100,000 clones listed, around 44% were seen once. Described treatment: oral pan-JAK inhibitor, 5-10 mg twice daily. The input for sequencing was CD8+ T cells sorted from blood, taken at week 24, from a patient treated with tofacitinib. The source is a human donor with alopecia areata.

The CDR3 DNA sequence: TGTGCCTGGAGTGAGCGGGGGGTTGAGCAGTTCTTC. Its translation is CAWSERGVEQFF. The rearrangement links TRBV30 to TRBJ2-1; TRBD2 aligns across 9 bases. V lost 1 base and J lost 9; bases outside the gene matches: 1. This CDR3 spans 12 amino acids. The V gene's germline CDR1 is GTSNPN and CDR2 SVGIG (reference sequence).

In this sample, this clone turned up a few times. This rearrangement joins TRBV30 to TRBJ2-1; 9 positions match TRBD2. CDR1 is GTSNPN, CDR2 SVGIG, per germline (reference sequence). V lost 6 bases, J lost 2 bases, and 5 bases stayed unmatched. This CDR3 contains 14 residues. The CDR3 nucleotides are TGTGCCTGCCCATTAGCGGGAGCCTACAATGAGCAGTTCTTC. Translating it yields CACPLAGAYNEQFF. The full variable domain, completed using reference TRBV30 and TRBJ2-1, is SQTIHQWPATLVQPVGSPLSLECTVEGTSNPNLYWYRQAAGRGLQLLFYSVGIGQISSEVPQNLSASRPQDRQFILSSKKLLLSDSGFYLCACPLAGAYNEQFFGPGTRLTVL.

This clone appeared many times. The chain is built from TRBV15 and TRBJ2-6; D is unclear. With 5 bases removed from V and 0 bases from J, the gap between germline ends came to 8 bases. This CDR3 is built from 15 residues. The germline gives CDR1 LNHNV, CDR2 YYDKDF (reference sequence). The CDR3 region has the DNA TGTGCCACCAGCTCATCCAGCTCTGGGGCCAACGTCCTGACTTTC. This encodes CATSSSSSGANVLTF.

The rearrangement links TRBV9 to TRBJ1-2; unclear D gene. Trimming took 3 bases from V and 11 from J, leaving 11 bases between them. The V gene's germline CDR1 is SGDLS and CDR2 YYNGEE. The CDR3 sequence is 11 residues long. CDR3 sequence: CASSGTLEYTF. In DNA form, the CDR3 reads TGTGCCAGCAGCGGAACTTTAGAATACACCTTC.

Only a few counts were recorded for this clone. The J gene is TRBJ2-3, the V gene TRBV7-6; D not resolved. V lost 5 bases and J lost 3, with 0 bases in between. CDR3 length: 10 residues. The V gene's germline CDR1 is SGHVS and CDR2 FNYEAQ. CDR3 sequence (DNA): TGTGCCAGCAGCACAGATACGCAGTATTTT. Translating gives CASSTDTQYF. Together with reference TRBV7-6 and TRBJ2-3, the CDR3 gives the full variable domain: GAGVSQSPRYKVTKRGQDVALRCDPISGHVSLYWYRQALGQGPEFLTYFNYEAQQDKSGLPNDRFSAERPEGSISTLTIQRTEQRDSAMYRCASSTDTQYFGPGTRLTVL.

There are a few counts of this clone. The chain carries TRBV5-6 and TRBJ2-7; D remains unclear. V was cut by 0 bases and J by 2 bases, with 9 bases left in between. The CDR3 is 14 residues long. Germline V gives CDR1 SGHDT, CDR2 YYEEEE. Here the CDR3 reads CASSLGRSPYEQYF. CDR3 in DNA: TGTGCCAGCAGCTTGGGCCGCTCTCCCTACGAGCAGTACTTC.

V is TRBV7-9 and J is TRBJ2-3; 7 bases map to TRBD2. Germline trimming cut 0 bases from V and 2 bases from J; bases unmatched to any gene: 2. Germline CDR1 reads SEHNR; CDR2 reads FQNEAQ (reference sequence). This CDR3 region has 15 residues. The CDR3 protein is CASSLAGGPTDTQYF. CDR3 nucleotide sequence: TGTGCCAGCAGCTTAGCGGGAGGGCCCACAGATACGCAGTATTTT. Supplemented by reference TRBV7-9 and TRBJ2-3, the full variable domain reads DTGVSQNPRHKITKRGQNVTFRCDPISEHNRLYWYRQTLGQGPEFLTYFQNEAQLEKSRLLSDRFSAERPKGSFSTLEIQRTEQGDSAMYLCASSLAGGPTDTQYFGPGTRLTVL.

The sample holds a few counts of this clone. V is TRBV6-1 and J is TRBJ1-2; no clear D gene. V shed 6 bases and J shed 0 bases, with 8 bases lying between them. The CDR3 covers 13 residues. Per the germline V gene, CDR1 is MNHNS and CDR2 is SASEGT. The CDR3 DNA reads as TGTGCCAGCAGCGTCGAAGCTAACTATGGCTACACCTTC. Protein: CASSVEANYGYTF.

CDR3 in amino acids: CASSEYEEPRETQYF. The CDR3 bases are TGTGCCAGCAGTGAATACGAAGAACCCCGGGAGACCCAGTACTTC. The chain uses TRBV25-1 and TRBJ2-5; no definite D call. The CDR3 sequence is 15 residues long. Looked up from germline, CDR1 is MGHDK and CDR2 is SYGVNS. Trimming shortened V by 0 bases and J by 5 bases, and 13 bases separated the two germline ends.

The CDR3 sequence is CASSQNSLLGEQYF. In nucleotides, the CDR3 is TGTGCCAGCAGCCAAAATAGTCTCTTGGGCGAGCAGTACTTC. V gene TRBV7-2 combines with J gene TRBJ2-7, with D unclear. The CDR3 totals 14 residues. Deletions cut 5 bases from V and 6 bases from J, with 17 bases between. Per the germline V gene, CDR1 is SGHTA and CDR2 is FQGNSA.

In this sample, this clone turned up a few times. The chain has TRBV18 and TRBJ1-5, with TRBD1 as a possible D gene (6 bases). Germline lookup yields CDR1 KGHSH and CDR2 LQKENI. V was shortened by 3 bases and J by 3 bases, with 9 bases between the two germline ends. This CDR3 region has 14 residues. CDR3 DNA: TGTGCCAGCTCACCGGACAGCACCAATCAGCCCCAGCATTTT. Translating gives CASSPDSTNQPQHF.

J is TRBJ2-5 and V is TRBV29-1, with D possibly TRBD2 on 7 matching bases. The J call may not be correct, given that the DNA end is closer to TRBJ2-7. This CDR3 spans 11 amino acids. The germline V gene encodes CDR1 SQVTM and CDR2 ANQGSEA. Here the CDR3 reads CSVGGAFEQYF. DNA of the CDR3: TGCAGCGTGGGGGGGGCGTTCGAGCAGTACTTC.

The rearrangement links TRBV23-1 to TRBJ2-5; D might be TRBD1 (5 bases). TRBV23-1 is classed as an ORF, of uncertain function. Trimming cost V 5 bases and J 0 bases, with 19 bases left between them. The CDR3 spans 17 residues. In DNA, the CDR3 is TGCGCCAGCAGTATTCACGAGACAGTTGGGAACCAAGAGACCCAGTACTTC. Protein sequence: CASSIHETVGNQETQYF.

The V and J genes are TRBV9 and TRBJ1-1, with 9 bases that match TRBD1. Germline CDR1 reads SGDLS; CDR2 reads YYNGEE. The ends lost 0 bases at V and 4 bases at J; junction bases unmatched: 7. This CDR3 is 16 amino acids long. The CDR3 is CASSVAWTGVATEAFF. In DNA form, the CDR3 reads TGTGCCAGCAGCGTAGCCTGGACAGGGGTGGCCACTGAAGCTTTCTTT.

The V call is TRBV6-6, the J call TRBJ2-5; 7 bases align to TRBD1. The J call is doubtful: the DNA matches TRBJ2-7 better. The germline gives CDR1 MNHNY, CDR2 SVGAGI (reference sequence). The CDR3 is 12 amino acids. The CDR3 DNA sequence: TGTGCCAGCACCTCTACAGGGGCCGAGCAGTACTTC. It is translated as CASTSTGAEQYF.